This T cell receptor (beta chain) came from a study of human T cells and chemical hapten exposure. The table lists this clonotype with many counts. Individual cDNA molecules each carried unique molecular identifiers attached by the library. In the original workflow: With a range of about 23,224 to 690,600, the median per sample was around 96,000 TCRs. TCRdb reprocessed the RACE reads via MiXCR and lists one record per CDR3 protein. TCRdb's processing, not the authors' own work, is the source of the V and J calls. The data show just over 90,000 distinct CDR3 sequences, with approximately 8.2% seen just once and 2.5% to 3% held by the top ten. Regarding time point: healthy volunteer bleed at 2 weeks. Extraction of total RNA was performed on unfractionated whole blood. The sequencing sample was made of whole blood. This receptor was taken from a female donor in good health. Some clones in this sample may be carry-over from other donors' samples.

The chain's CDR3 is CASSSGLAGDEQYF. DNA of the CDR3: TGTGCCAGCAGCTCAGGACTAGCGGGAGACGAGCAGTACTTC. The chain joins TRBV7-2 to TRBJ2-7, with 13 bases matching TRBD2. J lost 5 bases, V lost 4 bases, and 2 bases had no gene match. CDR3 size: 14 residues. CDR1 is SGHTA, CDR2 FQGNSA, per germline.